This TCR beta chain is drawn from a study of shared clonotypes between healthy human individuals. Repertoires were generated with immunoSEQ multiplex PCR, while TCRdb's copy carries only in-frame clones and drops some. The sample lists over a million clones; 95% to 97% were seen once. This clone was picked up one time. Its antigen is currently unknown. The CDR3 spans 15 residues. CDR1 is SGHRS, CDR2 YFSETQ, per germline. Trimming cost V 0 bases and J 0 bases, with 10 bases left between them. General study findings and limits: The donor pool, a small one, limited the genetic and exposure-history diversity represented. Naive CD4 clonotypes were shared across a few donors at roughly 5%. Richness estimates generally favored naive over memory subsets.

The sequenced sample consisted of naive CD4+ T cells sorted from blood. Subset in this sample: CD45RA+ positively selected. The rearrangement joins TRBV5-1 to TRBJ2-7; D not resolved. The receptor's source is a man under 40 in good health. The CDR3 nucleotides read TGCGCCAGCAGCTTGGTTTGGGGTCTCTCCTACGAGCAGTACTTC. It specifies CASSLVWGLSYEQYF.